Shown below are 8 T cell receptor beta chains from a single sample sequenced in a study of spatial heterogeneity in lung cancer. The time point here: sample taken at primary tumor resection. Unsorted whole RNA from tumor, nontumor lung or frozen PBMC underwent sequencing. TCRdb used MiXCR to reprocess the 5' RACE reads, holding one entry per CDR3 protein. The sample records about 20,000 distinct CDR3 sequences, about 20% being singletons. Sequencing used PBMCs, obtained at surgery. These receptors were collected from a male donor with early-stage non-small cell lung cancer.

In its sample, this clonotype was seen a few times. V is TRBV4-1 and J is TRBJ2-7; 9 bases line up with TRBD2. The germline V gene encodes CDR1 MGHRA and CDR2 YSYEKL. V lost 0 bases to trimming and J lost 1 base; unmatched junction nucleotides: 7. This CDR3 has 17 amino acids. The CDR3, as DNA: TGCGCCAGCAGCCAAGAAGCAACTAGCGGGCTATCCTACGAGCAGTACTTC. Its protein product is CASSQEATSGLSYEQYF.

Only a few counts were recorded for this clonotype. The chain is built from TRBV7-9 and TRBJ2-7, with 7 positions matching TRBD1. CDR1 SEHNR and CDR2 FQNEAQ come from the germline V gene (reference sequence). The J segment lost 0 bases and the V segment lost 3 bases, leaving 2 bases of the junction unmatched. The CDR3 is 14 residues long. The CDR3 DNA follows: TGTGCCAGCAGCTTTGGGACAGCCTCCTACGAGCAGTACTTC. Its protein product is CASSFGTASYEQYF.

The genes are TRBV7-3 and TRBJ1-1; 10 bases line up with TRBD1. Germline lookup yields CDR1 SGHTA and CDR2 FQGTGA. The CDR3 runs to 15 residues. V lost 5 bases to trimming and J lost 3 bases; unmatched junction nucleotides: 6. For the CDR3, the DNA is TGTGCCAGCAGCCTCCGGACAGGGGGGGACACTGAAGCTTTCTTT. This codes for CASSLRTGGDTEAFF.

This clonotype is categorized as medium-sized. This chain links TRBV7-2 with TRBJ1-3; TRBD1 is a possible D gene (5 bases). Trimming stripped 5 bases from V and 0 bases from J, with 11 bases between. Germline CDR1 and CDR2: SGHTA and FQGNSA. The CDR3 has 15 amino acids. As DNA, the CDR3 is TGTGCCAGCAGCACCGACAGCTCCTCTGGAAACACCATATATTTT. This sequence encodes CASSTDSSSGNTIYF.

This clonotype was seen at least ten times. The gene calls are TRBV20-1 and TRBJ1-1, with 9 bases lining up with TRBD1. V shed 3 bases, J shed 5 bases, and the junction held 4 bases outside the gene matches. Germline CDR1 DFQATT, CDR2 SNEGSKA (reference sequence). This CDR3 spans 13 amino acids. In DNA form, the CDR3 reads TGCAGTGCTAGGGGACAGGGTAGAACTGAAGCTTTCTTT. It encodes CSARGQGRTEAFF.

At least ten counts were recorded for this clonotype. The chain couples TRBV2 to TRBJ2-5; unclear D gene. From germline, CDR1 is SNHLY and CDR2 FYNNEI. This CDR3 is 14 amino acids long. Trimming stripped 0 bases from V and 4 bases from J, with 9 bases between. CDR3: CASSEAMVGETQYF. DNA for the CDR3: TGTGCCAGCAGTGAAGCTATGGTTGGAGAGACCCAGTACTTC.

This clonotype is judged medium-sized (0.01 to 0.1%). The V and J genes are TRBV6-5 and TRBJ1-1, with TRBD1 as a possible D gene (5 bases). The ends were cut back, 1 base at V and 5 bases at J, with 8 bases in the middle. Germline CDR1 is MNHEY and CDR2 is SVGAGI. The CDR3 consists of 13 residues. The CDR3 DNA is TGTGCCAGCAGTTACTTCGGGGGGACTGAAGCTTTCTTT. Encoded protein: CASSYFGGTEAFF.

There are a few counts of this clonotype. V is TRBV7-9 and J is TRBJ2-7; perhaps TRBD2 as D (5 bases). V lost 3 bases and J 6 bases, leaving 12 bases between the germline ends. Germline V gene data show CDR1 as SEHNR and CDR2 as FQNEAQ (reference sequence). This CDR3 has 13 residues. The CDR3 loop is CASSFGESSEQYF. The CDR3 nucleotides are TGTGCCAGCAGCTTCGGGGAGAGCTCCGAGCAGTACTTC.